This T cell receptor beta chain emerged from a study of cytomegalovirus exposure and HLA in healthy donors. Study information: Just over 80% of 300 to 450 genotyped donors fell in the Caucasian-associated ancestry cluster.

Unmatched junction bases numbered 16, after V lost 2 bases and J lost 2 bases. The CDR3 is 19 amino acids. Germline-derived CDR1 and CDR2 are SGHNT and YYREEE (reference sequence). Use of 60 Vbeta and 13 Jbeta primers characterized the PCR. Produced via immunoSEQ multiplex PCR; TCRdb's table is partial and in-frame only. The sample includes approximately 100,000 clones, about 80% of them seen just once. The sample comprised PBMCs. J is TRBJ2-1 and V is TRBV5-4, with TRBD1 matching over 7 bases. This TCR derives from a middle-aged woman in good health and CMV-seronegative. The CDR3 is CASSFLKSQGTTTYNEQFF. DNA of the CDR3: TGTGCCAGCAGCTTCTTAAAGTCACAGGGGACCACTACCTACAATGAGCAGTTCTTC.